The 24 T cell receptor beta chains given below trace back to one sample, sequenced in a study of blood T cell repertoires in COVID-19. Data came from immunoSEQ multiplex PCR; TCRdb stores just in-frame clones and leaves some out. The data show around 230,000 clones, around 83% seen once. Sequencing input: peripheral blood. Receptors were obtained from a woman between 50 and 59 years old with acute or convalescent COVID-19.

V gene TRBV28 combines with J gene TRBJ2-3, with 8 bases lining up with TRBD2. J gave up 3 bases and V 7 bases, and 3 bases lay outside the gene matches. CDR1 is MDHEN and CDR2 is SYDVKM in the germline V gene. The CDR3 extends over 13 amino acids. The CDR3 here is CASTGRDTDTQYF. The CDR3 DNA is TGTGCCAGCACCGGGAGGGATACAGATACGCAGTATTTT.

The V gene is TRBV7-2, the J gene TRBJ2-3, with TRBD2 identical over 8 bases. CDR1 SGHTA and CDR2 FQGNSA come from the germline V gene. The CDR3 totals 16 residues. Trimming cost V 3 bases and J 6 bases; bases outside gene matches: 11. CDR3 in amino acids: CASSFRPGLVLDTQYF. The CDR3 coding sequence is TGTGCCAGCAGCTTCCGCCCGGGACTAGTATTGGATACGCAGTATTTT.

V usage is TRBV3-1 (or the pseudogene TRBV3-2) and J usage is TRBJ1-6; no clear D. Trimming pared 3 bases from V and 10 bases from J, leaving 7 bases between. The CDR3 is 12 amino acids. Germline V gene data show CDR1 as LGHDT and CDR2 as YNNKEL (reference sequence). The CDR3 loop reads CASSHQASPLHF. In nucleotides, the CDR3 is TGTGCCAGCAGCCATCAGGCCTCACCCCTCCACTTT.

The chain is built from TRBV13 and TRBJ1-1; 9 nucleotides line up with TRBD1. The CDR3 loop spans 14 amino acids. Looked up from germline, CDR1 is PRHDT and CDR2 is FYEKMQ (reference sequence). V was pared by 5 bases and J by 4 bases, with 5 bases of the junction left unmatched. CDR3: CASSHRGRGTEAFF. DNA for the CDR3: TGTGCCAGCAGCCACAGGGGGCGCGGCACTGAAGCTTTCTTT.

The rearrangement joins TRBV3-1 (or the pseudogene TRBV3-2) to TRBJ2-4, with D unclear. Germline CDR1 LGHDT, CDR2 YNNKEL (reference sequence). The CDR3 runs 13 residues. Trimming stripped 4 bases from V and 7 bases from J, with 11 bases between. In nucleotides, the CDR3 is TGTGCCAGCAGCCTCTTTAAGGAGAACATTCAGTACTTC. It is translated as CASSLFKENIQYF.

The J gene is TRBJ1-2, the V gene TRBV27; 7 nucleotides line up with TRBD1. The V segment lost 4 bases and the J segment 4 bases; nucleotides outside the gene matches: 15. The CDR3 consists of 17 residues. The germline CDR1 and CDR2 sequences are MNHEY and SMNVEV (reference sequence). Written as DNA, the CDR3 is TGTGCCAGCAGTTCTCTGGGAAATACAGGGGTAGTCTATGGCTACACCTTC. It specifies CASSSLGNTGVVYGYTF.

This clone was picked up one time. The genes are TRBV18 and TRBJ1-1; 11 bases are shared with TRBD1. There are 14 residues in the CDR3. From germline, CDR1 is KGHSH and CDR2 LQKENI. J was trimmed by 4 bases and V by 6 bases; bases with no gene match: 4. CDR3 region: CASSGQGAGTEAFF. The CDR3 DNA follows: TGTGCCAGCTCTGGACAGGGGGCAGGCACTGAAGCTTTCTTT.

This chain links TRBV24-1 with TRBJ2-1; 9 bases line up with TRBD1. The CDR3 is made up of 16 amino acids. Trimming cost V 4 bases and J 8 bases; bases outside gene matches: 11. Germline-derived CDR1 and CDR2 are KGHDR and SFDVKD. The CDR3 bases are TGTGCCACCAGTGACCATACGGGACAGGGTTGGGATGAGCAGTTCTTC. Translated: CATSDHTGQGWDEQFF.

The chain employs TRBV2 and TRBJ2-6, with D perhaps matching TRBD2 (5 bases). CDR1 and CDR2 from the germline V gene are SNHLY and FYNNEI. The V gene lost 3 bases and the J gene lost 0 bases, with 15 bases spanning the gap. The CDR3 spans 18 residues. The CDR3 DNA follows: TGTGCCAGCAGTGATCCCCGGGAATCTGACTCTGGGGCCAACGTCCTGACTTTC. Translation: CASSDPRESDSGANVLTF.

This chain connects TRBV28 to TRBJ1-1; D is possibly TRBD1 (6 bases). The germline V gene encodes CDR1 MDHEN and CDR2 SYDVKM. The CDR3 has 15 residues. The V and J ends lost 6 bases and 1 base respectively, with 15 bases between them. The CDR3 sequence: CASSPNREKNTEAFF. For the CDR3, the DNA is TGTGCCAGCAGCCCTAACAGGGAGAAGAACACTGAAGCTTTCTTT.

The V and J genes are TRBV28 and TRBJ2-7, with D possibly TRBD2 on 6 matching bases. Germline CDR1 MDHEN, CDR2 SYDVKM. The CDR3 length is 18 residues. V was pared by 3 bases and J by 0 bases, with 21 bases between. The CDR3 loop is CASSFRALGTSRSYEQYF. As DNA, the CDR3 is TGTGCCAGCAGTTTTAGGGCCTTAGGGACTTCTCGCTCCTACGAGCAGTACTTC. Drawing the rest from reference TRBV28 and TRBJ2-7, the complete variable domain is DVKVTQSSRYLVKRTGEKVFLECVQDMDHENMFWYRQDPGLGLRLIYFSYDVKMKEKGDIPEGYSVSREKKERFSLILESASTNQTSMYLCASSFRALGTSRSYEQYFGPGTRLTVT.

The chain recombines TRBV10-3 with TRBJ2-1, with D maybe TRBD2 (6 bases). Germline V gene sequence: CDR1 ENHRY, CDR2 SYGVKD. The CDR3 has 17 amino acids. V lost 3 bases, J lost 0 bases, and 15 bases lay in between. Here the CDR3 DNA reads TGTGCCATCAGTGAAATGGCTAGCGTTAGCTCCTACAATGAGCAGTTCTTC. It yields the protein CAISEMASVSSYNEQFF.

In its sample, this clone was seen once. The V gene is TRBV27, the J gene TRBJ2-7, with D tentatively TRBD2 (5 bases). The V end lost 6 bases, the J end lost 2 bases, and 17 bases lay between the germline ends. The germline V gene has CDR1 MNHEY and CDR2 SMNVEV (reference sequence). The CDR3 has 15 residues. CDR3 bases: TGTGCCAGCAGACTAAGCGGAGGCCTTGCCTACGAGCAGTACTTC. It specifies CASRLSGGLAYEQYF.

The CDR3 here is CASSSTGRTDTQYF. The CDR3 DNA reads as TGTGCCAGCAGCTCTACAGGACGCACAGATACGCAGTATTTT. The chain recombines TRBV6-6 with TRBJ2-3; tentative D call: TRBD1 (5 bases). Germline CDR1 reads MNHNY; CDR2 reads SVGAGI (reference sequence). The CDR3 runs 14 residues. With 6 bases removed from V and 1 base from J, the gap between germline ends came to 11 bases.

The V call is TRBV7-6, the J call TRBJ2-2, with 8 bases that match TRBD2. J gave up 5 bases and V 7 bases, and 3 bases lay outside the gene matches. CDR3 length: 13 amino acids. From germline, CDR1 is SGHVS and CDR2 FNYEAQ. CDR3 in DNA: TGTGCCAGCAATAGCGGGACGACCGGGGAGCTGTTTTTT. Protein sequence: CASNSGTTGELFF.

This clone showed up just once. The chain is built from TRBV28 and TRBJ2-7; TRBD1 matches at 8 bases. This CDR3 is 13 amino acids long. CDR1 MDHEN and CDR2 SYDVKM come from the germline V gene. V trimming: 6 bases; J trimming: 6 bases; junction bases outside the gene matches: 7. The CDR3 here is CASRLRTGSEQYF. The CDR3 bases are TGTGCCAGCAGGCTACGGACAGGGTCCGAGCAGTACTTC.

The chain employs TRBV6-5 and TRBJ1-6; D is unresolved. The germline V and J ends were trimmed by 10 bases and 9 bases, with 13 bases remaining between them. The germline V gene has CDR1 MNHEY and CDR2 SVGAGI. This CDR3 spans 12 amino acids. In DNA form, the CDR3 reads TGTGCCACCCAGACTCTGGGTTCACCCCTCCACTTT. It codes for CATQTLGSPLHF.

This clone was detected only once. The rearrangement joins TRBV6-6 to TRBJ2-7; D is ambiguous. The germline V gene has CDR1 MNHNY and CDR2 SVGAGI (reference sequence). V lost 2 bases and J lost 0, with 8 bases in between. This CDR3 has 14 residues. This chain's CDR3 is CASSYPGDSYEQYF. The CDR3 coding sequence is TGTGCCAGCAGTTACCCAGGTGACTCCTACGAGCAGTACTTC.

CDR3 loop: CASSLRRAYEQYF. DNA for the CDR3: TGTGCCAGCAGTTTGCGCCGCGCCTACGAGCAGTACTTC. The V gene is TRBV12-3 or TRBV12-4, the J gene TRBJ2-7; no clear D. Trimming pared 3 bases from V and 2 bases from J, leaving 8 bases between. The CDR3 runs 13 residues.

The V call is TRBV5-6, the J call TRBJ1-4; the match to TRBD1 covers 10 bases. The CDR3 sequence is 15 residues long. The V gene's germline CDR1 is SGHDT and CDR2 YYEEEE. With 2 bases clipped from V and 5 bases from J, the junction kept 3 bases outside the gene matches. The CDR3 DNA is TGTGCCAGCAGCTTTAAGGGACAGGGGAATGAAAAACTGTTTTTT. This gives the protein CASSFKGQGNEKLFF.

The V gene is TRBV19, the J gene TRBJ2-3, with TRBD2 matching 7 bases. CDR3 length equals 17 residues. From germline, CDR1 is LNHDA and CDR2 SQIVND (reference sequence). The V and J ends lost 5 bases and 2 bases, in that order; junction bases with no gene match: 13. CDR3 coding DNA: TGTGCCAGTAGTGCCAGGACTAGGGGAAGTCTCACAGATACGCAGTATTTT. This sequence encodes CASSARTRGSLTDTQYF.

The rearrangement uses TRBV10-1 and TRBJ2-1; 14 bases agree with TRBD2. The germline V gene has CDR1 WNHNN and CDR2 SYGVQD (reference sequence). V was pared by 6 bases and J by 5 bases, with 3 bases of the junction left unmatched. The CDR3 length is 15 residues. The CDR3 DNA reads TGCGCCAGCAGCCCGGGACTAGCGGGAGACAATGAGCAGTTCTTC. This encodes CASSPGLAGDNEQFF.

In its sample, this clone was seen once. The chain joins TRBV6-2 or TRBV6-3 to TRBJ2-1; TRBD1 aligns across 9 bases. The CDR3 is 15 residues long. The V segment lost 4 bases and the J segment 5 bases; nucleotides outside the gene matches: 6. Per germline, CDR1 MNHEY and CDR2 SVGEGT. The CDR3 loop is CASSLRQGVHNEQFF. The CDR3 region has the DNA TGTGCCAGCAGTTTGAGACAGGGGGTCCACAATGAGCAGTTCTTC.

The gene calls are TRBV6-1 and TRBJ1-4; 7 nucleotides match TRBD1. The junction had 3 bases not matched to a gene; V was cut back by 3 bases and J by 8 bases. There are 13 residues in the CDR3. Germline V CDR1 and CDR2: MNHNS, SASEGT. The CDR3 sequence is CASSDGTAEKLFF. The CDR3 DNA follows: TGTGCCAGCAGTGACGGGACAGCAGAAAAACTGTTTTTT.